These 5 T cell receptor beta chains share one sample of origin, sequenced in a study of cytomegalovirus exposure and HLA in healthy donors. PCR involved 60 Vbeta and 13 Jbeta primers. The repertoire was sequenced with immunoSEQ multiplex PCR; TCRdb's copy has only in-frame clones and lacks some. The data contain tens of thousands of clones, 65% to 85% of them seen just once; the ten biggest clones take up approximately 3.6%. Specimen: PBMCs. These receptor sequences come from a man aged 50-59 years in good health and CMV-seronegative.

This sequence joins TRBV15 and TRBJ1-2, with unresolved D. Trimming took off 0 bases at V and 7 bases at J, with 9 bases between the two ends. The germline V gene has CDR1 LNHNV and CDR2 YYDKDF (reference sequence). This CDR3 comprises 13 residues. CDR3 protein: CATSREAASGYTF. The CDR3 DNA reads TGTGCCACCAGCAGAGAGGCAGCGAGTGGCTACACCTTC. Combining the CDR3 with reference TRBV15 and TRBJ1-2 gives the whole variable domain DAMVIQNPRYQVTQFGKPVTLSCSQTLNHNVMYWYQQKSSQAPKLLFHYYDKDFNNEADTPDNFQSRRPNTSFCFLDIRSPGLGDTAMYLCATSREAASGYTFGSGTRLTVV.

The chain uses TRBV7-9 and TRBJ2-1; 11 bases are a match to TRBD2. The CDR3 covers 16 residues. Trimming cost V 5 bases and J 5 bases; bases outside gene matches: 8. CDR1 is SEHNR and CDR2 is FQNEAQ in the germline V gene (reference sequence). The CDR3 is CASSPASGRINNEQFF. In DNA, the CDR3 is TGTGCCAGCAGCCCCGCTAGCGGGAGGATAAACAATGAGCAGTTCTTC.

The chain has TRBV29-1 and TRBJ2-1; 8 nucleotides align to TRBD2. V was pared by 4 bases and J by 8 bases, with 7 bases of the junction left unmatched. The CDR3 contains 13 residues. CDR1 and CDR2 (germline): SQVTM, ANQGSEA. The CDR3 here is CSVVTGGFYEQFF. Written as DNA, the CDR3 is TGCAGCGTTGTAACGGGAGGGTTCTATGAGCAGTTCTTC.

The rearrangement links TRBV7-3 to TRBJ2-1; a possible D gene is TRBD2 (6 bases). The CDR3 is made up of 14 amino acids. V shed 5 bases and J shed 4 bases, with 12 bases lying between them. Germline V CDR1 and CDR2: SGHTA, FQGTGA. The CDR3 bases are TGTGCCAGCAGCCAAGGTCTAGCGTACAATGAGCAGTTCTTC. This gives the protein CASSQGLAYNEQFF.

The V gene is TRBV9, the J gene TRBJ1-1; D perhaps matches TRBD1 (5 bases). The CDR3 covers 14 residues. Trimming took 0 bases from V and 5 from J, leaving 11 bases between them. Germline CDR1 and CDR2: SGDLS and YYNGEE. The CDR3 DNA sequence: TGTGCCAGCAGCGTAGAAGGGGCCGGGACTGAAGCTTTCTTT. This encodes CASSVEGAGTEAFF.